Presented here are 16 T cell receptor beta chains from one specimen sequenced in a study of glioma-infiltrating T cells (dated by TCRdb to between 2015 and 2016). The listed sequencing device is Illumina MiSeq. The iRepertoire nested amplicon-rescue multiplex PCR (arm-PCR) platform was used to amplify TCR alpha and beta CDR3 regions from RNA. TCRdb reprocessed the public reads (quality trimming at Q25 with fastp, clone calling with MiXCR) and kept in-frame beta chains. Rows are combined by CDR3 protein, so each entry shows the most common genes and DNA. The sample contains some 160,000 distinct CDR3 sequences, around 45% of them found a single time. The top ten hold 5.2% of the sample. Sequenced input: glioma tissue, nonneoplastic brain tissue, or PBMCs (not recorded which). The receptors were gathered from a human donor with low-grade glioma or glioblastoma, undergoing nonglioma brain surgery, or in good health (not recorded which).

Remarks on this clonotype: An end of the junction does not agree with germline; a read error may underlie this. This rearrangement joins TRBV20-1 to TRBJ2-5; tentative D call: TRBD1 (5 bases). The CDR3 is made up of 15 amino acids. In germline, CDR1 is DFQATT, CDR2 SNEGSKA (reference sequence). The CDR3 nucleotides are TGCAGTGCTAGAGATCCCCGGGCCATAGGGGAAACCCGGTACTTC. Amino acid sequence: CSARDPRAIGETRYF.

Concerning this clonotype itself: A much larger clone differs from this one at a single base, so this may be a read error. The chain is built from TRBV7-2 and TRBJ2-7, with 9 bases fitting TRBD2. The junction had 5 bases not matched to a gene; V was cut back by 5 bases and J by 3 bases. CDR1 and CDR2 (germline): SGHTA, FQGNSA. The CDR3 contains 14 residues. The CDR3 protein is CASSKVLAGYEQYF. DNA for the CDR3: TGTGCCAGCAGCAAGGTACTAGCGGGCTACGAGCAGTACTTC. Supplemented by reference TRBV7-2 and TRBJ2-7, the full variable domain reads GAGVSQSPSNKVTEKGKDVELRCDPISGHTALYWYRQSLGQGLEFLIYFQGNSAPDKSGLPSDRFSAERTGGSVSTLTIQRTQQEDSAVYLCASSKVLAGYEQYFGPGTRLTVT.

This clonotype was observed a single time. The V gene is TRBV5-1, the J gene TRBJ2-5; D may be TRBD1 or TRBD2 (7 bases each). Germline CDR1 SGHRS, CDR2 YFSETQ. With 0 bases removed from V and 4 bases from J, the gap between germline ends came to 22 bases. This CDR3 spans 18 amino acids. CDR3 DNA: TGCGCCAGCAGCTTGGGTGTCTCAGGGGGGGGCTCATCAGAGACCCAGTACTTC. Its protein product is CASSLGVSGGGSSETQYF. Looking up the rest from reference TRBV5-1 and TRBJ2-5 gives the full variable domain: KAGVTQTPRYLIKTRGQQVTLSCSPISGHRSVSWYQQTPGQGLQFLFEYFSETQRNKGNFPGRFSGRQFSNSRSEMNVSTLELGDSALYLCASSLGVSGGGSSETQYFGPGTRLLVL.

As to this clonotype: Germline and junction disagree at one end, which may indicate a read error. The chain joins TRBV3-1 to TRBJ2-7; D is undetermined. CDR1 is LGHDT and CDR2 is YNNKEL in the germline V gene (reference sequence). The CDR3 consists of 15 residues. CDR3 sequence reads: CASSQHKDGPYEPYF. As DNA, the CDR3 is TGTGCCAGCAGCCAACATAAGGACGGACCCTACGAGCCGTACTTC.

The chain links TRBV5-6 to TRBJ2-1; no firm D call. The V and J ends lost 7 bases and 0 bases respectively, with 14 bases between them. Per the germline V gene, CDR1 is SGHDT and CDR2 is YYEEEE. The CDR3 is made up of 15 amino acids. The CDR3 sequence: CASSRRPGSYNEQFF. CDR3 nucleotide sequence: TGTGCCAGCTCCCGCCGTCCCGGCTCCTACAATGAGCAGTTCTTC.

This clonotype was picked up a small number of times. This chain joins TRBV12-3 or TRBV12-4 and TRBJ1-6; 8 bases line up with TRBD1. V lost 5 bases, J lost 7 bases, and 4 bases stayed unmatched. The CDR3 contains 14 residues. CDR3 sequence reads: CASSLRQGNSPLHF. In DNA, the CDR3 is TGTGCCAGCAGTCTACGACAGGGGAATTCACCCCTCCACTTT.

This chain's CDR3 is CSARDRGSRQGPYEQYF. CDR3 nucleotide sequence: TGCAGTGCTAGGGATCGTGGGTCAAGACAAGGGCCCTACGAGCAGTACTTC. The chain has TRBV20-1 and TRBJ2-7; D gene uncertain. The CDR3 has 17 residues. Germline lookup yields CDR1 DFQATT and CDR2 SNEGSKA (reference sequence). V dropped 3 bases and J dropped 2 bases, with 23 bases sitting between them.

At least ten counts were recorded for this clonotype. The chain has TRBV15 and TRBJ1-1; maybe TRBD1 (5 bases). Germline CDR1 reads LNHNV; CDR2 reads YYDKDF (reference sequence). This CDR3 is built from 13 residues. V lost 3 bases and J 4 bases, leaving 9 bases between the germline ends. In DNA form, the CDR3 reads TGTGCCACCAGCAGTGCGGGGGGCACTGAAGCTTTCTTT. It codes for CATSSAGGTEAFF.

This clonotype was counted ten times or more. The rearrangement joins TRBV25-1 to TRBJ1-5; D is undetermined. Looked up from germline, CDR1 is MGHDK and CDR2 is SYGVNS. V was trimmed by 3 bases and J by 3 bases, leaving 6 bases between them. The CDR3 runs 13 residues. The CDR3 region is CASSEADNQPQHF. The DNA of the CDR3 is TGTGCCAGCAGTGAGGCAGACAATCAGCCCCAGCATTTT.

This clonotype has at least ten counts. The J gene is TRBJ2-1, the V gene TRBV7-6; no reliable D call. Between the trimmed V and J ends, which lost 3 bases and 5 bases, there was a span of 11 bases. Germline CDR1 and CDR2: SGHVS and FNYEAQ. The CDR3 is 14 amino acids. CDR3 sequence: CASSFGPGNNEQFF. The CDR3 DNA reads TGTGCCAGCAGCTTCGGTCCAGGCAACAATGAGCAGTTCTTC. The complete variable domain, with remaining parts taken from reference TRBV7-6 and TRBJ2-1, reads GAGVSQSPRYKVTKRGQDVALRCDPISGHVSLYWYRQALGQGPEFLTYFNYEAQQDKSGLPNDRFSAERPEGSISTLTIQRTEQRDSAMYRCASSFGPGNNEQFFGPGTRLTVL.

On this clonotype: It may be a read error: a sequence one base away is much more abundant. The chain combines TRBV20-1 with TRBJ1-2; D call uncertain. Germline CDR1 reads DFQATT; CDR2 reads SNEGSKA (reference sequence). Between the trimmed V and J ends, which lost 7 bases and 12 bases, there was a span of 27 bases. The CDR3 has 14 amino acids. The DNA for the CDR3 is TGCAGTGTTCCCCGGGCAGGTCGGGTGGAGGGCCACACCTTC. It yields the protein CSVPRAGRVEGHTF.

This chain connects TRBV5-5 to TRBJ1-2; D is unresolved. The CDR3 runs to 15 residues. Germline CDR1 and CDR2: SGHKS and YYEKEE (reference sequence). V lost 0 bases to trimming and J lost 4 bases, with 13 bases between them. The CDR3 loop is CASSLVYGEPYGYTF. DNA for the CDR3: TGTGCCAGCAGCTTGGTGTATGGGGAACCCTATGGCTACACCTTC. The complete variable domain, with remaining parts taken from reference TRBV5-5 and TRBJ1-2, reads DAGVTQSPTHLIKTRGQQVTLRCSPISGHKSVSWYQQVLGQGPQFIFQYYEKEERGRGNFPDRFSARQFPNYSSELNVNALLLGDSALYLCASSLVYGEPYGYTFGSGTRLTVV.

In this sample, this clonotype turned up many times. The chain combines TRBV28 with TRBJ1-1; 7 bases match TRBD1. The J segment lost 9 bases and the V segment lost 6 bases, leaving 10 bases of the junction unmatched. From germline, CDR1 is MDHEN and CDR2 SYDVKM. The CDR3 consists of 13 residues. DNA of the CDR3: TGTGCCAGCAGCGGGGGGACAGAAGAAAAAGCTTTCTTT. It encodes CASSGGTEEKAFF.

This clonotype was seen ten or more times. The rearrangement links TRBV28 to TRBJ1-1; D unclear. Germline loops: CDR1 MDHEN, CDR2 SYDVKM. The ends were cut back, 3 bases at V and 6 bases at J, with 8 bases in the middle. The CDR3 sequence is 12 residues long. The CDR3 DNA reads TGTGCCAGCAGTTTGGCAGTCGCTGAAGCTTTCTTT. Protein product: CASSLAVAEAFF.

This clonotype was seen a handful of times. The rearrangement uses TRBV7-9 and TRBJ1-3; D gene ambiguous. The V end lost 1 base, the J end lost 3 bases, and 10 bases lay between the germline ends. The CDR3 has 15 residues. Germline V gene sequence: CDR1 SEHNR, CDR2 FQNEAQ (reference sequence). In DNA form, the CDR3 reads TGTGCCAGCAGCTTAGTGTCCCTTCTTGGAAACACCATATATTTT. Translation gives CASSLVSLLGNTIYF. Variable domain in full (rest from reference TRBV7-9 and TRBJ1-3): DTGVSQNPRHKITKRGQNVTFRCDPISEHNRLYWYRQTLGQGPEFLTYFQNEAQLEKSRLLSDRFSAERPKGSFSTLEIQRTEQGDSAMYLCASSLVSLLGNTIYFGEGSWLTVV.

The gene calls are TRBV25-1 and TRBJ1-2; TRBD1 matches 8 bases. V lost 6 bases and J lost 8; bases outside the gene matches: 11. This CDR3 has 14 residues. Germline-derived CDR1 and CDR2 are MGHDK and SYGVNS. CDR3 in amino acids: CASRERVQGGGYTF. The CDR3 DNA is TGTGCCAGCAGGGAAAGGGTACAGGGGGGCGGCTACACCTTC.